The 10 T cell receptor beta chains below were found in one sample sequenced in a study of blood T cell repertoires in COVID-19. The protocol was immunoSEQ multiplex PCR, while the TCRdb copy is restricted to in-frame clones and leaves out a portion. The data show about 29,000 clones, 70% to 80% seen once. The specimen was peripheral blood. These receptors came from a woman between 65 and 79 years old with acute or convalescent COVID-19.

The chain links TRBV7-3 to TRBJ2-1, with TRBD2 matching over 7 bases. Germline-derived CDR1 and CDR2 are SGHTA and FQGTGA. The J segment lost 2 bases and the V segment lost 2 bases, leaving 3 bases of the junction unmatched. CDR3 length: 15 amino acids. CDR3 sequence reads: CASSLASGPYNEQFF. CDR3 DNA sequence: TGTGCCAGCAGCTTAGCTAGCGGACCCTACAATGAGCAGTTCTTC.

V gene TRBV7-9 combines with J gene TRBJ1-1; tentatively, D is TRBD1 (5 bases). The CDR3 runs 13 residues. V was shortened by 5 bases and J by 1 base, with 8 bases between the two germline ends. The germline CDR1 and CDR2 sequences are SEHNR and FQNEAQ (reference sequence). The CDR3 DNA is TGTGCCAGCAGCCGAGGACAGAACACTGAAGCTTTCTTT. Its translation: CASSRGQNTEAFF.

The rearrangement links TRBV27 to TRBJ2-7, with D tentatively TRBD1 (6 bases). Trimming took off 2 bases at V and 9 bases at J, with 23 bases between the two ends. The CDR3 has 16 amino acids. CDR1 MNHEY and CDR2 SMNVEV come from the germline V gene (reference sequence). Here the CDR3 reads CASSLGGELSQGRQYF. The CDR3 region has the DNA TGTGCCAGCAGTTTAGGGGGCGAGCTATCCCAGGGCAGGCAGTACTTC.

V is TRBV25-1 and J is TRBJ1-5; 7 nucleotides line up with TRBD1. There are 18 residues in the CDR3. V gave up 5 bases and J gave up 2 bases; unmatched junction bases: 15. CDR1 is MGHDK, CDR2 SYGVNS, per germline. CDR3 residues: CASSTIGTAQGRNQPQHF. The CDR3 coding sequence is TGTGCCAGCAGTACTATAGGTACGGCACAGGGGCGCAATCAGCCCCAGCATTTT.

This clone was counted between two and nine times. This chain links TRBV4-3 with TRBJ1-5, with TRBD1 as a possible D gene (6 bases). Looked up from germline, CDR1 is LGHNA and CDR2 is YSLEER. The CDR3 has 15 residues. V was pared by 5 bases and J by 4 bases, with 15 bases between. CDR3 nucleotides: TGCGCCAGCAGCGAGGACAGTCGCCTTAATCAGCCCCAGCATTTT. The encoded protein is CASSEDSRLNQPQHF.

In this sample, this clone turned up once. Written as DNA, the CDR3 is TGCGCCAGCAGCTTTTCCCGGGACACTTCCACAGATACGCAGTATTTT. This codes for CASSFSRDTSTDTQYF. The chain employs TRBV5-1 and TRBJ2-3; D is perhaps TRBD1 (6 bases). V was cut by 2 bases and J by 2 bases, with 15 bases left in between. Germline lookup yields CDR1 SGHRS and CDR2 YFSETQ. The CDR3 has 16 residues.

This rearrangement joins TRBV6-5 to TRBJ2-7; 12 bases map to TRBD2. Trimming removed 6 bases from V and 6 bases from J; junction bases left unmatched: 9. This CDR3 is built from 15 residues. In germline, CDR1 is MNHEY, CDR2 SVGAGI. This CDR3 reads CASSSTSGGSFEQYF. CDR3 DNA: TGTGCCAGCAGCTCGACTAGCGGGGGATCGTTCGAGCAGTACTTC.

This clone turned up a few times. The rearrangement links TRBV30 to TRBJ2-4, with a possible D match to TRBD2 (6 bases). CDR1 and CDR2 from the germline V gene are GTSNPN and SVGIG (reference sequence). V lost 0 bases to trimming and J lost 1 base, with 10 bases between them. The CDR3 has 15 amino acids. CDR3 in DNA: TGTGCCTGGAGTGTGGGAGGAGGGGCCAAAAACATTCAGTACTTC. Its translation is CAWSVGGGAKNIQYF.

This rearrangement joins TRBV24-1 to TRBJ2-1; 8 bases map to TRBD2. V gave up 3 bases and J gave up 0 bases; unmatched junction bases: 15. Germline CDR1 is KGHDR and CDR2 is SFDVKD. CDR3 length equals 20 residues. In DNA form, the CDR3 reads TGTGCCACCAGTGATGTCGGAGCGGGGGCCAAACCGCGCTCCTACAATGAGCAGTTCTTC. Its protein is CATSDVGAGAKPRSYNEQFF.

The rearrangement uses TRBV4-2 and TRBJ2-3, with D maybe TRBD2 (7 bases). V was trimmed by 3 bases and J by 1 base, leaving 17 bases between them. Germline CDR1 and CDR2: LGHNA and YNFKEQ. CDR3 length: 17 amino acids. CDR3 nucleotide sequence: TGTGCCAGCAGCCAGAGAGGAGGCGGGGGCGGCACAGATACGCAGTATTTT. This sequence encodes CASSQRGGGGGTDTQYF.